The 18 T cell receptor beta chains presented below share a single source sample, sequenced in a study of blood T cell repertoires in COVID-19. The protocol was immunoSEQ multiplex PCR, while the TCRdb copy is restricted to in-frame clones and leaves out a portion. The data hold 100,000 to 150,000 clones, with approximately 80% observed a single time. Sequencing input: peripheral blood. Receptor source: a woman between 45 and 60 years old with acute or convalescent COVID-19.

This chain connects TRBV7-2 to TRBJ2-1, with 10 bases matching TRBD2. The junction had 5 bases not matched to a gene; V was cut back by 2 bases and J by 7 bases. Germline values: CDR1 SGHTA, CDR2 FQGNSA. The CDR3 has 15 residues. The CDR3 here is CASSLRLAGGNEQFF. DNA of the CDR3: TGTGCCAGCAGCTTACGACTAGCGGGCGGAAATGAGCAGTTCTTC.

This CDR3 is CASSQRTGEETQYF. DNA of the CDR3: TGTGCCAGCAGCCAACGGACAGGGGAGGAGACCCAGTACTTC. V usage is TRBV5-4 and J usage is TRBJ2-5, with 9 bases matching TRBD1. The junction had 6 bases not matched to a gene; V was cut back by 4 bases and J by 5 bases. The CDR3 loop spans 14 amino acids. Germline V gene lookup returns CDR1 SGHNT and CDR2 YYREEE (reference sequence).

The table lists this clone with a few counts. The chain joins TRBV12-3 or TRBV12-4 to TRBJ1-5, with TRBD1 as a possible D gene (6 bases). This CDR3 comprises 13 residues. V was shortened by 6 bases and J by 7 bases, with 13 bases between the two germline ends. This CDR3 is CASSSGGRQPQHF. In DNA form, the CDR3 reads TGTGCCAGCAGCTCCGGGGGGCGACAGCCCCAGCATTTT.

The rearrangement joins TRBV13 to TRBJ1-2; D uncertain. V lost 4 bases to trimming and J lost 0 bases, with 12 bases between them. This CDR3 comprises 15 residues. Germline V gene sequence: CDR1 PRHDT, CDR2 FYEKMQ (reference sequence). The CDR3 coding sequence is TGTGCCAGCAGCTCCCCCGGAGAAGCTAACTATGGCTACACCTTC. Protein: CASSSPGEANYGYTF.

The chain is built from TRBV5-1 and TRBJ2-5; D is ambiguous. Trimming removed 5 bases from V and 4 bases from J, with 6 bases in between. Germline assignment: CDR1 SGHRS and CDR2 YFSETQ. The CDR3 runs 11 residues. The CDR3 DNA sequence: TGCGCCAGCAGACTGGTAGAGACCCAGTACTTC. This translates into CASRLVETQYF. Complete variable domain (other parts from reference TRBV5-1 and TRBJ2-5): KAGVTQTPRYLIKTRGQQVTLSCSPISGHRSVSWYQQTPGQGLQFLFEYFSETQRNKGNFPGRFSGRQFSNSRSEMNVSTLELGDSALYLCASRLVETQYFGPGTRLLVL.

The CDR3, as DNA: TGTGCCAGCTCACCACCGTCCCAGGGGGTGTACGAGCAGTACTTC. It specifies CASSPPSQGVYEQYF. This chain uses TRBV18 with TRBJ2-7, with 7 bases aligning to TRBD1. The CDR3 is made up of 15 amino acids. V lost 0 bases to trimming and J lost 4 bases; unmatched junction nucleotides: 6. Germline CDR1 KGHSH, CDR2 LQKENI.

The chain has TRBV2 and TRBJ2-7; D is unclear. Trimming took off 2 bases at V and 1 base at J, with 9 bases between the two ends. This CDR3 spans 14 amino acids. CDR1 is SNHLY, CDR2 FYNNEI, per germline. DNA of the CDR3: TGTGCCAGCAGTGAAAACGGGTATTCCTACGAGCAGTACTTC. Translated, it gives CASSENGYSYEQYF.

The chain employs TRBV7-8 and TRBJ1-4, with a possible D match to TRBD1 (6 bases). CDR1 SGHVS and CDR2 FQNEAQ come from the germline V gene. V lost 1 base to trimming and J lost 7 bases, with 22 bases between them. The CDR3 runs to 18 residues. CDR3: CASSLEKDSALRSEKLFF. CDR3 bases: TGTGCCAGCAGCTTAGAAAAGGACAGTGCCCTCCGGAGTGAAAAACTGTTTTTT.

V and J are TRBV6-5 and TRBJ1-3, with TRBD1 identical over 7 bases. The CDR3 extends over 15 amino acids. CDR1 and CDR2 (germline): MNHEY, SVGAGI. V dropped 6 bases and J dropped 0; count of bases not matched to a gene: 5. The CDR3 reads CASSLQGISGNTIYF. The CDR3 DNA follows: TGTGCCAGCAGCCTACAGGGGATCTCTGGAAACACCATATATTTT.

The chain recombines TRBV7-9 with TRBJ1-2; D may be TRBD1 (5 bases). Germline V gene sequence: CDR1 SEHNR, CDR2 FQNEAQ (reference sequence). CDR3 length equals 16 residues. V shed 4 bases and J shed 4 bases, with 19 bases lying between them. CDR3 in amino acids: CASSSRLAGGIYGYTF. The CDR3 DNA sequence: TGTGCCAGCAGCTCCCGACTCGCGGGGGGAATCTATGGCTACACCTTC.

The V gene is TRBV5-1, the J gene TRBJ2-1, with TRBD2 identical over 9 bases. Trimming at V came to 0 bases and at J to 8 bases, leaving 6 bases not matched to a gene. Germline assignment: CDR1 SGHRS and CDR2 YFSETQ. The CDR3 has 15 amino acids. The CDR3 region has the DNA TGCGCCAGCAGCTTGGCGGGACTAGCTGGGTATGAGCAGTTCTTC. Translated: CASSLAGLAGYEQFF.

V is TRBV29-1 and J is TRBJ1-2; perhaps TRBD1 as D (6 bases). Germline CDR1 is SQVTM and CDR2 is ANQGSEA. The CDR3 totals 12 residues. V dropped 7 bases and J dropped 8 bases, with 17 bases sitting between them. The CDR3 spells CSETGPGVGYTF. In DNA form, the CDR3 reads TGCAGCGAGACAGGACCTGGTGTGGGCTACACCTTC. Drawing the rest from reference TRBV29-1 and TRBJ1-2, the complete variable domain is SAVISQKPSRDICQRGTSLTIQCQVDSQVTMMFWYRQQPGQSLTLIATANQGSEATYESGFVIDKFPISRPNLTFSTLTVSNMSPEDSSIYLCSETGPGVGYTFGSGTRLTVV.

The chain joins TRBV28 to TRBJ1-2; D is unresolved. There are 12 residues in the CDR3. V lost 7 bases to trimming and J lost 6 bases, with 12 bases between them. From germline, CDR1 is MDHEN and CDR2 SYDVKM. CDR3 nucleotides: TGTGCCAGCACAAACGGGTACGATGGCTACACCTTC. Its translation: CASTNGYDGYTF.

This clone was found a few times. The chain links TRBV7-8 to TRBJ2-2, with D unresolved. Germline V lookup: CDR1 SGHVS, CDR2 FQNEAQ. Trimming stripped 5 bases from V and 7 bases from J, with 8 bases between. CDR3 size: 12 residues. CDR3 residues: CASSPQVGELFF. The CDR3 DNA follows: TGTGCCAGCAGCCCCCAGGTCGGGGAGCTGTTTTTT.

The table lists this clone with a count of one. CDR3 loop: CASSRIRAETQYF. Written as DNA, the CDR3 is TGTGCCAGCAGCAGAATCAGGGCCGAGACCCAGTACTTC. This chain joins TRBV7-9 and TRBJ2-5; a weak D match, TRBD1 (5 bases). The CDR3 is 13 residues long. CDR1 and CDR2 from the germline V gene are SEHNR and FQNEAQ (reference sequence). With 5 bases removed from V and 5 bases from J, the gap between germline ends came to 12 bases.

This chain links TRBV7-8 with TRBJ1-2, with D unresolved. Germline V gene sequence: CDR1 SGHVS, CDR2 FQNEAQ. V gave up 5 bases and J gave up 3 bases, with 13 bases separating them. The CDR3 loop spans 14 amino acids. The CDR3, as DNA: TGTGCCAGCAGCCCACTTAAAAGCTACTATGGCTACACCTTC. Protein product: CASSPLKSYYGYTF.

The chain recombines TRBV7-9 with TRBJ1-1; 8 nucleotides match TRBD1. The J segment lost 5 bases and the V segment lost 3 bases, leaving 11 bases of the junction unmatched. CDR3 size: 16 residues. The germline CDR1 and CDR2 sequences are SEHNR and FQNEAQ (reference sequence). CDR3 DNA: TGTGCCAGCAGCTTTTGGTCATGGACAGGGCCTACTGAAGCTTTCTTT. It translates to CASSFWSWTGPTEAFF.

The chain uses TRBV3-1 (or the pseudogene TRBV3-2) and TRBJ1-1; 7 bases map to TRBD1. CDR1 and CDR2 from the germline V gene are LGHDT and YNNKEL (reference sequence). The V segment lost 0 bases and the J segment 10 bases; nucleotides outside the gene matches: 8. The CDR3 length is 14 residues. As DNA, the CDR3 is TGTGCCAGCAGCCAAGATCTTGACAGGGTAAGAGCTTTCTTT. It specifies CASSQDLDRVRAFF.